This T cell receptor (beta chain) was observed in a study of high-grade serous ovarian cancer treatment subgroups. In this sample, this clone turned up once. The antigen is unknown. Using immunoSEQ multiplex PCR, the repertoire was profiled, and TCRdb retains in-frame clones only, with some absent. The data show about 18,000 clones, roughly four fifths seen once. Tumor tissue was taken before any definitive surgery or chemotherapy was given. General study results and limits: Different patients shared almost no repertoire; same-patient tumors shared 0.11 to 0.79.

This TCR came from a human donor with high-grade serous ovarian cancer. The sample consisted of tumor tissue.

CDR3 DNA: TGTGCCACCCGCAGGGCGGAATTCTCCTACAATGAGCAGTTCTTC. Translating gives CATRRAEFSYNEQFF. This sequence joins TRBV10-3 and TRBJ2-1; a possible D gene is TRBD1 (5 bases). Germline CDR1 and CDR2: ENHRY and SYGVKD. Trimming removed 10 bases from V and 0 bases from J, with 16 bases in between. The CDR3 has 15 amino acids.